The text below deals with one T cell receptor (beta chain). Its antigen remains unknown. Germline V gives CDR1 SQVTM, CDR2 ANQGSEA. The CDR3 length is 13 residues. Trimming took off 2 bases at V and 2 bases at J, with 9 bases between the two ends. The data stem from a study of CD8 T cells in Susac syndrome. Study in general: Treatment status at blood draw for the Susac syndrome patients was therapy-naive, corticosteroids, or intravenous immunoglobulin alone.

The study, taken as a whole, reports: In its TCR sequencing and HLA analysis, the study acknowledged that the number of individuals was relatively small.

The RNA input was 0.5 to 1 ug, and it was reverse transcribed with random hexamers. It was immunoSEQ multiplex PCR that amplified TCR beta CDR3 across 54 Vbeta and 13 Jbeta. TCRdb re-derived calls from the immunoSEQ multiplex PCR reads in MiXCR, one entry per CDR3 protein. The repertoire consists of approximately 190,000 distinct CDR3 sequences, with 85% to 95% occurring once and the leading ten covering about 0.15%. CD8+ and CD4+ T cells from blood underwent TCR beta sequencing. The chain combines TRBV29-1 with TRBJ1-1; perhaps TRBD1 as D (6 bases). This TCR came from a human donor with Susac syndrome. What was sequenced was CD8+ T cells from PBMCs. CDR3 sequence (DNA): TGCAGCGTTGAATTGGGGGCTAACACTGAAGCTTTCTTT. Protein product: CSVELGANTEAFF.